Only a few counts were recorded for the clone carrying this T cell receptor beta chain. The antigen remains undetermined. These data come from a study of beta chain features in type 1 diabetes. Study findings and constraints: TCRB rearrangement may or may not be influenced by HLA type; here this remained unresolved. In all four CD4+ subsets, TCRB CDR3 length was significantly, moderately reduced in type 1 diabetes. Type 1 diabetes patients showed fewer insertions and more deletions at VDJ junctions.

One heparinised blood draw averaging around 0.12 L was given by each donor. Sorting of CD4+ naive, central memory, regulatory and stem cell-like memory cells was performed via CD45RO/CCR7/CD25/CD127/CD95/CD27. All of the isolated RNA was reverse transcribed, so expressed TCRB transcripts were sequenced. Assay used: immunoSEQ multiplex PCR; TCRdb lists only in-frame clones, some missing. The sample yields 200,000 to 250,000 clones, about 15% seen once. This CDR3 is 13 amino acids long. V lost 4 bases, J lost 5 bases, and 11 bases lay in between. The V gene's germline CDR1 is KGHSH and CDR2 LQKENI. The chain couples TRBV18 to TRBJ1-2; D possibly corresponds to TRBD1 (5 bases). The clonotype comes from a man aged 25 to 45 with type 1 diabetes. The sequencing sample was made of naive CD4+ T cells from blood. The CDR3 is CASSQTEGYGYTF. CDR3 sequence (DNA): TGTGCCAGCTCACAGACAGAAGGATATGGCTACACCTTC.